The clone carrying this T cell receptor (beta chain) was detected ten times or more. Its antigen is still unknown. These data come from a study of T-cell memory formation after mild COVID-19. On the study more broadly: Most TCR clusters belonged to a single donor.

Between the trimmed V and J ends, which lost 8 bases and 5 bases, there was a span of 9 bases. The CDR3 spans 11 residues. CDR1 is LNHDA and CDR2 is SQIVND in the germline V gene (reference sequence). TCRdb re-called the 5' RACE reads through MiXCR, storing one row per CDR3 protein. The data contain around 300,000 distinct CDR3 sequences, about 13% of them seen just once; the ten biggest clones take up 22%. Study-wide points: Contracting CD4+ clones sat mainly in CM and EM; CD8+ in EMRA.

The sequenced material came from PBMCs or a T cell subset sorted from them (not recorded which). This receptor was taken from a man aged 18-30 years who had mild COVID-19 (a few samples of this study predate the infection). Cell type and time point are not known. The rearrangement joins TRBV19 to TRBJ1-1; D remains ambiguous. The CDR3 coding sequence is TGTGCCAGTGGACGTGGTACTGAAGCTTTCTTT. As protein: CASGRGTEAFF.